This entry lists 23 T cell receptor beta chains sequenced from one sample in a study of high-grade serous ovarian cancer treatment subgroups. The tumor samples were collected prior to definitive surgery or chemotherapy. Assay used: immunoSEQ multiplex PCR; TCRdb lists only in-frame clones, some missing. The sample carries more than 10,000 clones, 68% recorded once. The specimen sequenced was tumor tissue. The receptors here all came from a human donor with high-grade serous ovarian cancer.

This chain uses TRBV7-6 with TRBJ2-7; D is ambiguous. Germline-derived CDR1 and CDR2 are SGHVS and FNYEAQ. The CDR3 totals 16 residues. Trimming took off 4 bases at V and 4 bases at J, with 20 bases between the two ends. The chain's CDR3 is CASSYGVPEVGYEQYF. DNA of the CDR3: TGTGCCAGCAGCTACGGCGTGCCCGAGGTAGGGTACGAGCAGTACTTC.

The count of this clone is one. V gene TRBV28 combines with J gene TRBJ1-2; D is uncertain. Germline CDR1 and CDR2: MDHEN and SYDVKM. V was pared by 5 bases and J by 2 bases, with 6 bases between. This CDR3 has 12 amino acids. The CDR3 protein is CASSPNNYGYTF. CDR3 DNA sequence: TGTGCCAGCAGTCCCAACAACTATGGCTACACCTTC.

The gene calls are TRBV5-1 and TRBJ2-2; D unclear. Germline CDR1 SGHRS, CDR2 YFSETQ. Trimming pared 4 bases from V and 7 bases from J, leaving 14 bases between. CDR3 size: 14 residues. Written as DNA, the CDR3 is TGCGCCAGCAGCCCCTGGCAGGCTCGCGGGGAGCTGTTTTTT. The encoded protein is CASSPWQARGELFF.

This clone came up a few times. The rearrangement joins TRBV5-1 to TRBJ2-5; 8 nucleotides line up with TRBD2. CDR1 is SGHRS, CDR2 YFSETQ, per germline. CDR3 length equals 15 residues. Trimming cost V 4 bases and J 5 bases; bases outside gene matches: 10. The CDR3 DNA reads TGCGCCAGCAGCCCCCAATTTGTAGCGGGGGAGACCCAGTACTTC. As protein: CASSPQFVAGETQYF.

This clone appeared a few times. The chain links TRBV25-1 to TRBJ2-7, with TRBD2 as a possible D gene (5 bases). Germline CDR1 MGHDK, CDR2 SYGVNS. The CDR3 totals 14 residues. Trimming removed 4 bases from V and 4 bases from J, with 14 bases in between. As DNA, the CDR3 is TGTGCCAGCAGTGGGGGAGTAGTCGGGTACGAGCAGTACTTC. This codes for CASSGGVVGYEQYF.

This chain joins TRBV25-1 and TRBJ2-7; TRBD1 matches at 10 bases. Germline V gives CDR1 MGHDK, CDR2 SYGVNS. Trimming at V came to 2 bases and at J to 2 bases, leaving 6 bases not matched to a gene. The CDR3 spans 16 residues. The CDR3 region has the DNA TGTGCCAGCAGTGAACACGGGACAGGGGCGGCCTACGAGCAGTACTTC. It translates to CASSEHGTGAAYEQYF.

This chain uses TRBV7-9 with TRBJ2-7; D may be TRBD1 (5 bases). The CDR3 runs to 14 residues. Germline CDR1 and CDR2: SEHNR and FQNEAQ (reference sequence). Trimming took 4 bases from V and 0 from J, leaving 10 bases between them. The CDR3 nucleotides read TGTGCCAGCAGCTGGGCAGGGTCCTCCTACGAGCAGTACTTC. Protein product: CASSWAGSSYEQYF.

The chain recombines TRBV5-5 with TRBJ1-5; 9 positions match TRBD1. Trimming at V came to 1 base and at J to 3 bases, leaving 2 bases not matched to a gene. The CDR3 is 15 residues long. CDR1 is SGHKS and CDR2 is YYEKEE in the germline V gene (reference sequence). The CDR3 DNA is TGTGCCAGCAGCTTGACAGGGGGCTTCAATCAGCCCCAGCATTTT. Protein: CASSLTGGFNQPQHF.

J is TRBJ1-1 and V is TRBV2; D might be TRBD1 (5 bases). Germline CDR1 SNHLY, CDR2 FYNNEI. The V end lost 7 bases, the J end lost 0 bases, and 15 bases lay between the germline ends. There are 15 residues in the CDR3. Here the CDR3 DNA reads TGTGCCAGCAACTTAGAGGGGATTCTGAACACTGAAGCTTTCTTT. Translating gives CASNLEGILNTEAFF.

The chain recombines TRBV6-1 with TRBJ1-4, with no clear D. Trimming pared 7 bases from V and 8 bases from J, leaving 20 bases between. The CDR3 is made up of 15 amino acids. Germline V gene lookup returns CDR1 MNHNS and CDR2 SASEGT. CDR3 nucleotides: TGTGCCAGCATAGGACGAAGGGCCGGTCAAGAAAAACTGTTTTTT. Protein sequence: CASIGRRAGQEKLFF.

The rearrangement uses TRBV11-2 and TRBJ2-3, with D perhaps matching TRBD2 (7 bases). The germline V and J ends were trimmed by 2 bases and 1 base, with 10 bases remaining between them. The CDR3 length is 15 residues. Germline V gene lookup returns CDR1 SGHAT and CDR2 FQNNGV. CDR3 residues: CASSLREGGTDTQYF. The CDR3 DNA reads TGTGCCAGCAGCTTAAGGGAGGGGGGCACAGATACGCAGTATTTT.

The V call is TRBV19, the J call TRBJ1-5; no clear D gene. V shed 3 bases and J shed 2 bases, with 5 bases lying between them. The CDR3 consists of 13 residues. CDR1 and CDR2 (germline): LNHDA, SQIVND (reference sequence). CDR3 residues: CASSIYGNQPQHF. In DNA form, the CDR3 reads TGTGCCAGTAGTATTTATGGCAATCAGCCCCAGCATTTT. Based on the CDR3 plus reference TRBV19 and TRBJ1-5, the full variable domain is DGGITQSPKYLFRKEGQNVTLSCEQNLNHDAMYWYRQDPGQGLRLIYYSQIVNDFQKGDIAEGYSVSREKKESFPLTVTSAQKNPTAFYLCASSIYGNQPQHFGDGTRLSIL.

CDR3 nucleotides: TGTGCCAGCAGTAACAACAGGGTGACCGGGGAGCTGTTTTTT. Protein sequence: CASSNNRVTGELFF. The V and J genes are TRBV6-1 and TRBJ2-2, with D possibly matching TRBD1 (6 bases). CDR3 size: 14 residues. Germline assignment: CDR1 MNHNS and CDR2 SASEGT. Deletions cut 5 bases from V and 5 bases from J, with 12 bases between.

This clone rates as large (0.1 to 1%). V gene TRBV2 combines with J gene TRBJ1-2, with D perhaps matching TRBD1 (6 bases). The length of the CDR3 is 17 residues. The germline gives CDR1 SNHLY, CDR2 FYNNEI. V gave up 4 bases and J gave up 3 bases, with 21 bases separating them. The CDR3: CASSGATGTATYYGYTF. CDR3 nucleotides: TGTGCCAGCAGTGGGGCGACAGGAACAGCAACCTACTATGGCTACACCTTC.

The genes are TRBV11-1 and TRBJ2-1, with TRBD2 matching over 8 bases. J was trimmed by 8 bases and V by 6 bases; bases with no gene match: 9. Germline CDR1 and CDR2: SGHAT and FQDESV (reference sequence). The CDR3 is made up of 14 amino acids. CDR3 coding DNA: TGTGCCAGCAGTCGGGGGCGGGAGGTCGATGAGCAGTTCTTC. Its protein is CASSRGREVDEQFF.

This chain connects TRBV6-6 to TRBJ2-7; 10 bases agree with TRBD2. J was trimmed by 3 bases and V by 4 bases; bases with no gene match: 3. CDR1 is MNHNY and CDR2 is SVGAGI in the germline V gene (reference sequence). CDR3 length equals 14 residues. The CDR3 sequence: CASSFRTSGYEQYF. The DNA for the CDR3 is TGTGCCAGCAGTTTCAGGACTAGCGGCTACGAGCAGTACTTC.

The rearrangement joins TRBV2 to TRBJ1-1; the D gene is possibly TRBD1 (5 bases). Trimming stripped 5 bases from V and 2 bases from J, with 15 bases between. The length of the CDR3 is 15 residues. Germline V lookup: CDR1 SNHLY, CDR2 FYNNEI. The CDR3 spells CASSRGRAGNTEAFF. In DNA form, the CDR3 reads TGTGCCAGCAGTCGCGGCAGGGCTGGAAACACTGAAGCTTTCTTT.

The chain couples TRBV5-1 to TRBJ1-2; possibly TRBD1 for D (6 bases). V was pared by 1 base and J by 4 bases, with 14 bases between. This CDR3 is built from 15 residues. The germline V gene encodes CDR1 SGHRS and CDR2 YFSETQ. The CDR3 is CASSLSGDISYGYTF. The CDR3, as DNA: TGCGCCAGCAGCTTGTCAGGGGATATCTCCTATGGCTACACCTTC.

V is TRBV4-2 and J is TRBJ2-7; 10 nucleotides align to TRBD2. Per germline, CDR1 LGHNA and CDR2 YNFKEQ. J lost 5 bases, V lost 3 bases, and 10 bases had no gene match. CDR3 length: 16 residues. The DNA for the CDR3 is TGTGCCAGCAGCCAGATGGTGGCTAGCGGGAGAAACGAGCAGTACTTC. It encodes CASSQMVASGRNEQYF.

This sequence joins TRBV7-9 and TRBJ2-5; D not resolved. CDR3 length: 11 amino acids. The germline V and J ends were trimmed by 6 bases and 5 bases, with 7 bases remaining between them. Germline lookup yields CDR1 SEHNR and CDR2 FQNEAQ (reference sequence). CDR3 bases: TGTGCCAGCAGTTGGACGGAGACCCAGTACTTC. It is translated as CASSWTETQYF.

The V call is TRBV30, the J call TRBJ1-5; D remains unclear. CDR1 and CDR2 (germline): GTSNPN, SVGIG (reference sequence). This CDR3 spans 16 amino acids. The V and J ends lost 5 bases and 4 bases respectively, with 21 bases between them. The CDR3 nucleotides read TGTGCCTGGGGGAAAGAGAGTCCTCTCGGGAATCAGCCCCAGCATTTT. This sequence encodes CAWGKESPLGNQPQHF. Full variable domain (rest looked up from reference TRBV30 and TRBJ1-5): SQTIHQWPATLVQPVGSPLSLECTVEGTSNPNLYWYRQAAGRGLQLLFYSVGIGQISSEVPQNLSASRPQDRQFILSSKKLLLSDSGFYLCAWGKESPLGNQPQHFGDGTRLSIL.

This clone was found a few times. The chain recombines TRBV12-2 with TRBJ1-1. TRBV12-2 corresponds to a pseudogene. The CDR3 has 13 residues. The CDR3 DNA reads as TGTGCAAGTCGCTTCTGTCACGTACCTGAAGCTTTCTTT. Protein sequence: CASRFCHVPEAFF.

The chain links TRBV9 to TRBJ2-2, with 9 nucleotides matching TRBD2. There are 14 residues in the CDR3. After removal of 5 bases from V and 7 bases from J, the junction contained 6 bases not matched to a gene. Germline V CDR1 and CDR2: SGDLS, YYNGEE. CDR3 in DNA: TGTGCCAGCAGTAGCGGGAGTTATGACGGGGAGCTGTTTTTT. It specifies CASSSGSYDGELFF.